Listed here are 3 T cell receptor beta chains from one sample, sequenced in a study of siplizumab effects on memory and regulatory T cells. Clones were read by immunoSEQ multiplex PCR, and TCRdb kept only the in-frame ones, dropping some. The sample shows more than 45,000 clones, more than 85% of them seen only once. The material sequenced was CD8+ T cells sorted from blood. The source of these receptors is a human donor in good health.

The J gene is TRBJ1-1, the V gene TRBV19; no firm D call. Looked up from germline, CDR1 is LNHDA and CDR2 is SQIVND (reference sequence). Trimming cost V 3 bases and J 2 bases, with 13 bases left between them. This CDR3 spans 15 amino acids. The CDR3 bases are TGTGCCAGTAGTATTTTCCCCACATTAAACACTGAAGCTTTCTTT. Its protein product is CASSIFPTLNTEAFF.

The chain employs TRBV7-9 and TRBJ2-5, with 9 bases aligning to TRBD1. Germline values: CDR1 SEHNR, CDR2 FQNEAQ (reference sequence). The CDR3 length is 19 residues. Trimming removed 7 bases from V and 0 bases from J; junction bases left unmatched: 18. In DNA, the CDR3 is TGTGCCAGCATCTCCCCGAAGGGGACAGGGAACCAGTACCAAGAGACCCAGTACTTC. Its translation is CASISPKGTGNQYQETQYF.

The chain couples TRBV5-1 to TRBJ2-7, with 10 bases identical to TRBD2. Germline values: CDR1 SGHRS, CDR2 YFSETQ. The CDR3 is made up of 14 amino acids. With 0 bases clipped from V and 6 bases from J, the junction kept 3 bases outside the gene matches. CDR3 in amino acids: CASSLVSGRLEQYF. The CDR3 DNA sequence: TGCGCCAGCAGCTTGGTTAGCGGGAGGCTCGAGCAGTACTTC.